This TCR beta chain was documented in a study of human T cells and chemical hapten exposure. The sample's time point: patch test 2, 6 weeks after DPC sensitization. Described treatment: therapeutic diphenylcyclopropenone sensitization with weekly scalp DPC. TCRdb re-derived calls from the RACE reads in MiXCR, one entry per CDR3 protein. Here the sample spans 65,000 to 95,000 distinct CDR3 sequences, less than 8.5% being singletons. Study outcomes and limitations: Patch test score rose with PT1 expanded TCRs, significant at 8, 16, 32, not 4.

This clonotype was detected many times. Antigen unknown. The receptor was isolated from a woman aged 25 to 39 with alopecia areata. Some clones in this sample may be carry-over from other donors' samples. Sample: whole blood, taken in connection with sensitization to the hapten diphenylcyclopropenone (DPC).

DNA of the CDR3: TGTGCCAGCAGTTATTGGACTAGCGGGGTCAAAGATACGCAGTATTTT. Residues: CASSYWTSGVKDTQYF. The chain combines TRBV6-5 with TRBJ2-3; TRBD2 matches at 12 bases. This CDR3 has 16 residues. CDR1 is MNHEY, CDR2 SVGAGI, per germline. Germline trimming cut 3 bases from V and 5 bases from J; bases unmatched to any gene: 6.